This TCR beta chain was retrieved from a study of blood T cell repertoires in COVID-19. Study as a whole: The study drew acute and convalescent COVID-19 samples from the United States, Italy and Spain. PBMCs, B-cell-depleted T cells, or T cells were the source of the cDNA or gDNA that made up the material.

V was clipped by 0 bases and J by 9 bases, with 9 bases between them. Germline V gene data show CDR1 as LNHNV and CDR2 as YYDKDF (reference sequence). This CDR3 has 13 amino acids. This clone was seen once. Study processing details: Reference gene primer amplification yielded estimated nucleated cell counts. Produced via immunoSEQ multiplex PCR; TCRdb's table is partial and in-frame only. For V, J and clone size, that table is used; D and trimming come from the DNA. In the table there are some 130,000 clones, just over 75% of which are singletons. Input material: peripheral blood. The clonotype comes from a human donor in a cohort sampled during active COVID-19. The V call is TRBV15, the J call TRBJ2-1; possibly TRBD2 for D (5 bases). As DNA, the CDR3 is TGTGCCACCAGCAGAGATCCGGGGAGTGAGCAGTTCTTC. Its protein is CATSRDPGSEQFF. Using reference TRBV15 and TRBJ2-1 for the parts outside the CDR3, the full variable domain is DAMVIQNPRYQVTQFGKPVTLSCSQTLNHNVMYWYQQKSSQAPKLLFHYYDKDFNNEADTPDNFQSRRPNTSFCFLDIRSPGLGDTAMYLCATSRDPGSEQFFGPGTRLTVL.